The clone carrying this T cell receptor (beta chain) turned up a few times. The entry originates in a study of CD8+ T cells in alopecia areata. Researchers gathered lesional scalp punch biopsies and peripheral blood from patients with alopecia areata. The CDR3 runs 13 residues. The V gene's germline CDR1 is SQVTM and CDR2 ANQGSEA. After removal of 6 bases from V and 5 bases from J, the junction contained 6 bases not matched to a gene. cDNA prepared by RNA extraction and subsequent reverse transcription served as the template for sequencing. Using immunoSEQ multiplex PCR, the repertoire was profiled, and TCRdb retains in-frame clones only, with some absent. The repertoire holds about 180,000 clones, with about 67% as singletons.

V usage is TRBV29-1 and J usage is TRBJ2-1, with 8 nucleotides matching TRBD2. This TCR derives from a human donor with alopecia areata. The sequencing here drew on CD8+ T cells sorted from blood, taken at week 0. CDR3 nucleotide sequence: TGCAGCGTGAGGGGCGGGGGGCACAATGAGCAGTTCTTC. It is translated as CSVRGGGHNEQFF.